This T cell receptor beta chain comes out of a study of blood T cell repertoires in COVID-19. Across the study: In each case, the material was cDNA or gDNA derived from T cells, B-cell-depleted T cells, or PBMCs.

The method was immunoSEQ multiplex PCR; TCRdb's version includes in-frame clones alone and lacks a portion of them. The top ten hold 30% to 45% of the sample, which has some 80,000 clones, approximately 78% seen once. This receptor was taken from a woman in her 70s with acute or convalescent COVID-19. The sample comprised peripheral blood.

The CDR3 reads CSVRSPGQGYQETQYF. CDR3 in DNA: TGCAGCGTTCGTTCCCCGGGACAGGGTTACCAAGAGACCCAGTACTTC. The chain joins TRBV29-1 to TRBJ2-5; 9 nucleotides match TRBD1. V shed 5 bases, J shed 0 bases, and the junction held 10 bases outside the gene matches. Germline loops: CDR1 SQVTM, CDR2 ANQGSEA. There are 16 residues in the CDR3.